This T cell receptor (beta chain) is drawn from a study of response to subunit inactivated influenza vaccine. TCRdb fed the RT-PCR reads into MiXCR, producing one record per CDR3 protein. The sample consists of about 830,000 distinct CDR3 sequences, roughly 18% of them appearing once. This clonotype was seen ten or more times. From germline, CDR1 is SQVTM and CDR2 ANQGSEA. The CDR3 is 13 residues long. The germline V and J ends were trimmed by 4 bases and 7 bases, with 14 bases remaining between them. The chain couples TRBV29-1 to TRBJ2-1; a weak D match, TRBD2 (6 bases). Sequencing was performed on PBMCs from blood, taken less than 6 days after vaccination. The sequence derives from a man aged 50 or older who received an inactivated influenza vaccine. CDR3 amino acids: CSVVQVLANEQFF. The DNA for the CDR3 is TGCAGCGTTGTACAGGTACTAGCTAATGAGCAGTTCTTC.